This TCR beta chain was obtained from a study of naive and memory T cell subsets (dated by TCRdb to the late 2010s). Background for the entire study: The figure summarizing the skin biopsy and whole blood samples listed approximately 10 blood donors, 7 tuberculin skin test biopsies and 3 saline control biopsies. PCR2 was typically performed as a SYBR Green qPCR that was stopped at a set threshold, although end-point PCR (around 6 cycles) could be used instead for low-input samples. Findings and caveats that apply to the study as a whole: The RNA-based method was acknowledged as potentially sensitive to TCR transcript changes with T cell activation and differentiation.

According to the germline V gene, CDR1 reads SGHRS and CDR2 reads YFSETQ. Compared with germline, V lacks 4 bases and J lacks 1 base; bases without a gene match: 3. Including the terminal cysteine and phenylalanine, the CDR3 comprises 15 residues. CDR3 DNA is the only sequence kept; it has 45 bases, read in frame from the first base. Libraries came from 5' RACE. The ligated cDNA was amplified by four rounds of PCR, in which nested alpha and beta constant region primers were used together with the SP2 primer. For the blood and skin samples, TCR RNA was reverse transcribed with SuperScript IV using primers for the alpha and beta constant regions. An oligonucleotide carrying the Illumina SP2 primer and a UMI was ligated to the 3' end of the cDNA by means of T4 RNA ligase 1. To prevent hairpin formation, the 12-nucleotide UMI was made up of two random hexamers with an eight-base spacer between them. From the second PCR onward, TCR alpha and beta chain libraries were processed separately, and dual indexing was applied for multiplexing. After pooling, the indexed libraries were analyzed by capillary electrophoresis and sequenced on either an Illumina MiSeq or NextSeq. Libraries were spiked with PhiX DNA at roughly 5-7.5% so that base diversity was increased and cluster recognition was improved. The original methods were these. UMIs were extracted from read 2 by Demultiplexor and combined with the TCR sequence from read 1, and reads were split according to sample indices. Decombinator identified V and J genes and V-J junctions, assigning each TCR a five-part identifier including V and J deletions. UMIs were used by Collapsinator to correct sequencing errors and PCR amplification heterogeneity, so that a UMI-based abundance was obtained for each TCR. CDR3Translator turned identifiers into nucleotide sequence, translated the nucleotide sequence into amino acids, and pulled out CDR3 regions based on terminal motifs. After normalization to the amount of input RNA, error-corrected alpha and beta TCR counts from blood and skin were compared. TCRdb's own reprocessing of the public reads used fastp at Q25 and MiXCR and kept productive beta chains. Rows are combined by CDR3 protein, so each entry shows the most common genes and DNA. TCRdb's processing, not the authors', yielded these V and J calls. A total of tens of thousands of distinct CDR3 sequences appear in this sample, approximately 15% of them only once. The biggest ten clones account for approximately 2.5% of the sample.

This clonotype was recorded a few times. Its antigen remains undetermined. No base quality values were provided; no much bigger clone lies one nucleotide off. A robust, sensitive protocol for the amplification, sequencing and analysis of TCRs was described in the study, in which 3' ligation of a UMI-containing oligonucleotide to TCR cDNA was used. Whole blood analysis involved drawing roughly 2.6 ml of peripheral blood from adult healthy volunteers into Tempus tubes and then extracting RNA following the manufacturer's instructions. Total RNA, without cell sorting, was DNase treated with RQ1 DNase before reverse transcription, targeting about 1 to 1,100 ng input. Skin biopsy and whole blood libraries were made to test pipeline robustness in samples where T cells form a minority population.

The receptor comes from a female donor in good health. The rearrangement joined TRBV5-1 to TRBJ2-5; TRBD2 agrees with 11 junctional bases. The CDR3 is CASSVTSGVQETQYF. The nucleotide sequence reads as follows: TGCGCCAGCAGCGTGACTAGCGGGGTCCAAGAGACCCAGTACTTC. Joined to the reference TRBV5-1 and TRBJ2-5 proteins, this CDR3 gives the full variable domain: KAGVTQTPRYLIKTRGQQVTLSCSPISGHRSVSWYQQTPGQGLQFLFEYFSETQRNKGNFPGRFSGRQFSNSRSEMNVSTLELGDSALYLCASSVTSGVQETQYFGPGTRLLVL.